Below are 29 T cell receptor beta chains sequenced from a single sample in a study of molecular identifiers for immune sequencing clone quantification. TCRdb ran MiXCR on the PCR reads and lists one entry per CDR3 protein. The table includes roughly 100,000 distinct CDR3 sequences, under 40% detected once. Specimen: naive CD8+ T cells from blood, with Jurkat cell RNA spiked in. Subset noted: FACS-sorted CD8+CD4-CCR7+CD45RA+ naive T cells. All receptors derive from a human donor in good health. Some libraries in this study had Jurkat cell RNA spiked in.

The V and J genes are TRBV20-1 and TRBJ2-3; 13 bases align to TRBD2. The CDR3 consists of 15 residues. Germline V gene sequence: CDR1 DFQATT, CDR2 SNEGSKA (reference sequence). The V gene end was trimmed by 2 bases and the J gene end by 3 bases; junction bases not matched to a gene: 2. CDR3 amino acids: CSARSGLAGTDTQYF. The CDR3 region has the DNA TGCAGTGCTAGATCGGGACTAGCGGGGACAGATACGCAGTATTTT.

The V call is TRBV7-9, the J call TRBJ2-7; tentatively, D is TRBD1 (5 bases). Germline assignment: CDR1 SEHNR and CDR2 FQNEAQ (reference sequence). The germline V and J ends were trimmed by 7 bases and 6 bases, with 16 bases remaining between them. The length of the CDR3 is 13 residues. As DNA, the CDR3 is TGTGCCAGCACCCCAAGCCAGGGCTCCGAGCAGTACTTC. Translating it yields CASTPSQGSEQYF.

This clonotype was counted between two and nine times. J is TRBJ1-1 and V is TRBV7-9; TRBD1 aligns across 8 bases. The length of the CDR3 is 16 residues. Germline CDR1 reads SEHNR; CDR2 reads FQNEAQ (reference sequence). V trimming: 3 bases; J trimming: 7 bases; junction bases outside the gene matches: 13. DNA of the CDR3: TGTGCCAGCAGCTTTTTTCCGTCCAGGGGGCAGGTTGAAGCTTTCTTT. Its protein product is CASSFFPSRGQVEAFF.

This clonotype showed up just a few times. CDR3 protein: CASSVELAGGPYTGELFF. Here the CDR3 DNA reads TGTGCCAGCAGCGTAGAACTAGCGGGAGGGCCCTACACCGGGGAGCTGTTTTTT. The chain employs TRBV9 and TRBJ2-2; 13 bases are a match to TRBD2. Per germline, CDR1 SGDLS and CDR2 YYNGEE. CDR3 length: 18 residues. The J segment lost 3 bases and the V segment lost 0 bases, leaving 5 bases of the junction unmatched.

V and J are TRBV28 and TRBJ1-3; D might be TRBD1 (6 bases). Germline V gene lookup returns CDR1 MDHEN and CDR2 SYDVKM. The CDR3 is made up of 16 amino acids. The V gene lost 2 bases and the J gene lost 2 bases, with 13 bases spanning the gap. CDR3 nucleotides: TGTGCCAGCAGTTTAACCGGGGGGCGGCCTGGAAACACCATATATTTT. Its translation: CASSLTGGRPGNTIYF.

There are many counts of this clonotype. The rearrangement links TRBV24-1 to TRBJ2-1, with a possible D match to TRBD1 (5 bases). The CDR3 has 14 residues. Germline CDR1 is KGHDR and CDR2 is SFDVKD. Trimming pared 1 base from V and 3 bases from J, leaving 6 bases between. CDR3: CATSDFDSYNEQFF. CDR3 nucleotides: TGTGCCACCAGTGATTTCGACAGCTACAATGAGCAGTTCTTC.

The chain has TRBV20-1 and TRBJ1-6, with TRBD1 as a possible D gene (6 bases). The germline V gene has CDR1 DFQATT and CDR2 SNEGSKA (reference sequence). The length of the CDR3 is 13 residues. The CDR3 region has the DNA TGCAGAGCCCCAGAGCAGGGGAATTCACCCCTCCACTTT. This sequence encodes CRAPEQGNSPLHF.

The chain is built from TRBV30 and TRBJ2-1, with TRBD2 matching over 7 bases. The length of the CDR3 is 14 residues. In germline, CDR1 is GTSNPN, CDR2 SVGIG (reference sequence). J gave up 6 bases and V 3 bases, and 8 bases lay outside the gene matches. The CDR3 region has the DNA TGTGCCTGGAGCGCAGGAGCGGGGATCAATGAGCAGTTCTTC. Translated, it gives CAWSAGAGINEQFF.

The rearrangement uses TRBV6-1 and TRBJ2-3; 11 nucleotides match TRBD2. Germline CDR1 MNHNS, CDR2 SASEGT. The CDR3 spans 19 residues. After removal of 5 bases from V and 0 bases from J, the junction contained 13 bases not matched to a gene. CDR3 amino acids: CASSLLAGATLSSTDTQYF. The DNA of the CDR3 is TGTGCCAGCAGTCTACTAGCGGGAGCGACACTAAGTAGCACAGATACGCAGTATTTT.

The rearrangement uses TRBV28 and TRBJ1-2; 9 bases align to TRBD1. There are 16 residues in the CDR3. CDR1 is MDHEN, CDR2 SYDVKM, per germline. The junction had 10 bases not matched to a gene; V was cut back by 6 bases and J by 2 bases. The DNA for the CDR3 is TGTGCCAGCAGCACCGGGACAGGGATTTCCAACTATGGCTACACCTTC. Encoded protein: CASSTGTGISNYGYTF.

The CDR3 is CASSAGLTGNLKAFF. CDR3 coding DNA: TGTGCCAGCAGCGCCGGACTGACGGGGAACTTAAAGGCTTTCTTT. The chain carries TRBV7-9 and TRBJ1-1, with D uncertain. V was shortened by 5 bases and J by 11 bases, with 24 bases between the two germline ends. Germline assignment: CDR1 SEHNR and CDR2 FQNEAQ (reference sequence). The CDR3 has 15 residues. Based on the CDR3 plus reference TRBV7-9 and TRBJ1-1, the full variable domain is DTGVSQNPRHKITKRGQNVTFRCDPISEHNRLYWYRQTLGQGPEFLTYFQNEAQLEKSRLLSDRFSAERPKGSFSTLEIQRTEQGDSAMYLCASSAGLTGNLKAFFGQGTRLTVV.

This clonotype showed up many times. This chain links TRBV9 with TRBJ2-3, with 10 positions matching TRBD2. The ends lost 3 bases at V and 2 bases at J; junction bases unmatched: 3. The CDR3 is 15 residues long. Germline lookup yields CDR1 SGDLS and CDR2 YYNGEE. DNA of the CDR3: TGTGCCAGCAGCGAGGGACTAGCGAACACAGATACGCAGTATTTT. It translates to CASSEGLANTDTQYF.

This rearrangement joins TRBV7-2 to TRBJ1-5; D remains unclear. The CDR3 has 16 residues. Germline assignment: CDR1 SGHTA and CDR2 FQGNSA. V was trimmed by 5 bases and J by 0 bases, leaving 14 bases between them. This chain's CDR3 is CASSPQLLASNQPQHF. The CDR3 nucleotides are TGTGCCAGCAGCCCCCAACTCCTGGCTAGCAATCAGCCCCAGCATTTT.

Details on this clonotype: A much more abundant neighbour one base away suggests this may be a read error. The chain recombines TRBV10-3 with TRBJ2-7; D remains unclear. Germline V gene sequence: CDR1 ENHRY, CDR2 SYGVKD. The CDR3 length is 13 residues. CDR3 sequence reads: CAISEGKYYEQSF. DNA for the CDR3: TGTGCCATCAGTGAAGGAAAGTACTACGAGCAGTCCTTC.

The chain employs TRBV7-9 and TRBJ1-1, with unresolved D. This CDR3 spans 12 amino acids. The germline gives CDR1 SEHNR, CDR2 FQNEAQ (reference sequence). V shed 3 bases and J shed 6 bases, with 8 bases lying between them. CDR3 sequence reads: CASSFLEPEAFF. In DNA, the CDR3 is TGTGCCAGCAGCTTCCTTGAGCCTGAAGCTTTCTTT.

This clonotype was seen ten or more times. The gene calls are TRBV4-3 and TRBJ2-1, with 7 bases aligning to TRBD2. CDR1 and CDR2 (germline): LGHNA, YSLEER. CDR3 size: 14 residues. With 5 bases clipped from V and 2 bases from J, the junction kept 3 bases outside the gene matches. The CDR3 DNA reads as TGCGCCAGCAGCTGGGGAGGGGCCTACAATGAGCAGTTCTTC. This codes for CASSWGGAYNEQFF.

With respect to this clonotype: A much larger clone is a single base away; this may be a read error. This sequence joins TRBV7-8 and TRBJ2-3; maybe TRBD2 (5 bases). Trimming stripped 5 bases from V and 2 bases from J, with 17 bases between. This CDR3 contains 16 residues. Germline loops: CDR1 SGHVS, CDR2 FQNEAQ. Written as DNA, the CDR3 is TGTGCCAGCAGCCTTACTAGAGGCCCTTTCACAGATACGCAGTATTTT. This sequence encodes CASSLTRGPFTDTQYF.

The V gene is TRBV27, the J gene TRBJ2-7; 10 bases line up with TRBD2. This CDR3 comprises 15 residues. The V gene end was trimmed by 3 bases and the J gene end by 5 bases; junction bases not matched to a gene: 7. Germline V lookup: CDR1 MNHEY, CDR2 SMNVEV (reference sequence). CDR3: CASSFRPSGSHEQYF. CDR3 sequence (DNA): TGTGCCAGCAGTTTCCGGCCTAGCGGGAGCCACGAGCAGTACTTC.

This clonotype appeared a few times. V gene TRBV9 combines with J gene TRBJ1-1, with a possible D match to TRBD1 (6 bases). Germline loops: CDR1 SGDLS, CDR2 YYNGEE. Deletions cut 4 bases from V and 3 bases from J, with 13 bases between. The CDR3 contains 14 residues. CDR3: CASSQRGLDTEAFF. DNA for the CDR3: TGTGCCAGCAGCCAGAGGGGGTTGGACACTGAAGCTTTCTTT.

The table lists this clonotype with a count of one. For the CDR3, the DNA is TGTGCCAGCAGCTTAGCTCGGGCCTCCGTCGTGACCCAGTACTTC. Its translation is CASSLARASVVTQYF. The chain joins TRBV7-9 to TRBJ2-5; D not certain. Germline V gene lookup returns CDR1 SEHNR and CDR2 FQNEAQ (reference sequence). V lost 0 bases to trimming and J lost 7 bases, with 15 bases between them. The CDR3 runs to 15 residues.

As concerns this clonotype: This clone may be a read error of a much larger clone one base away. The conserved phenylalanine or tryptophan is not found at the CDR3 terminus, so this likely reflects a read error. This CDR3 is CASSSGKNIQYY. The CDR3, as DNA: TGTGCCAGCAGCTCCGGAAAAAACATTCAGTACTAC. The V gene is TRBV11-2, the J gene TRBJ2-4, with D hard to call. V was shortened by 4 bases and J by 4 bases, with 5 bases between the two germline ends. Germline values: CDR1 SGHAT, CDR2 FQNNGV. This CDR3 is 12 amino acids long.

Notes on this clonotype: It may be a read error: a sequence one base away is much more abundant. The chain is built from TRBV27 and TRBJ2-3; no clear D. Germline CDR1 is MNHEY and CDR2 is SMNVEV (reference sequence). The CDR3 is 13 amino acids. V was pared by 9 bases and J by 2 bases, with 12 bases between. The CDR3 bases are TGTGCCAGAACGGGCCCCTTCACAGATACGCAGTATTTT. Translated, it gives CARTGPFTDTQYF.

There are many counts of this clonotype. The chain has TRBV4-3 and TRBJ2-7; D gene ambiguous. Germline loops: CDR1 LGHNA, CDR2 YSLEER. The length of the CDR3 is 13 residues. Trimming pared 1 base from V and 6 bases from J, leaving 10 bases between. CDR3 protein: CASSQVTGVEQYF. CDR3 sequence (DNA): TGCGCCAGCAGCCAAGTGACTGGCGTCGAGCAGTACTTC.

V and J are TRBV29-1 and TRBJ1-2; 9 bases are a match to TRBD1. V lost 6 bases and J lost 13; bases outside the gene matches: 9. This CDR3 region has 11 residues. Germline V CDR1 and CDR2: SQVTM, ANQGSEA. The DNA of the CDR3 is TGCAGCGTCCGGGACAGGGTTGGTCTCACCTTC. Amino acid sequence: CSVRDRVGLTF.

The CDR3: CASGKLANYGYTF. The CDR3 DNA reads TGTGCCAGCGGCAAACTAGCTAACTATGGCTACACCTTC. The chain is built from TRBV28 and TRBJ1-2; D is undetermined. The V and J ends lost 8 bases and 0 bases respectively, with 10 bases between them. From germline, CDR1 is MDHEN and CDR2 SYDVKM. This CDR3 contains 13 residues.

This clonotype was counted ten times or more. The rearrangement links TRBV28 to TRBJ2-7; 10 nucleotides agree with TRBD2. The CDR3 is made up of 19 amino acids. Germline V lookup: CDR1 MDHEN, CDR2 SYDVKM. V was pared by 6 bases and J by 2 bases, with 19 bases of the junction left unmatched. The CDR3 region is CASSPTGPLAGAMTYEQYF. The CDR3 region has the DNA TGTGCCAGCAGCCCGACAGGACCGCTAGCGGGAGCCATGACCTACGAGCAGTACTTC. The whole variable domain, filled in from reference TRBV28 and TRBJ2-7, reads DVKVTQSSRYLVKRTGEKVFLECVQDMDHENMFWYRQDPGLGLRLIYFSYDVKMKEKGDIPEGYSVSREKKERFSLILESASTNQTSMYLCASSPTGPLAGAMTYEQYFGPGTRLTVT.

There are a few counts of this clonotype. For the CDR3, the DNA is TGTGCCAGCTCACCAACGACTACTCTGGCCGATACGCAGTATTTT. It codes for CASSPTTTLADTQYF. The J gene is TRBJ2-3, the V gene TRBV18; weak D call: TRBD2 (5 bases). This CDR3 comprises 15 residues. Germline V lookup: CDR1 KGHSH, CDR2 LQKENI. Between the trimmed V and J ends, which lost 2 bases and 6 bases, there was a span of 15 bases.

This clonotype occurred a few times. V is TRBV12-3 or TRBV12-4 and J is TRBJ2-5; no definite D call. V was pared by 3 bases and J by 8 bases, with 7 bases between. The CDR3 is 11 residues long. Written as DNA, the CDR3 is TGTGCCAGCAGTTTCGGACGAACCCAGTACTTC. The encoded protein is CASSFGRTQYF.

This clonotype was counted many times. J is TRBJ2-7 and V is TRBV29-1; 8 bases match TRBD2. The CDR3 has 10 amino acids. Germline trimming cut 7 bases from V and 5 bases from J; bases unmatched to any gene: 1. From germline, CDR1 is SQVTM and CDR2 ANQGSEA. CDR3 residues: CSAGGHEQYF. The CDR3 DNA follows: TGCAGCGCGGGGGGGCACGAGCAGTACTTC.